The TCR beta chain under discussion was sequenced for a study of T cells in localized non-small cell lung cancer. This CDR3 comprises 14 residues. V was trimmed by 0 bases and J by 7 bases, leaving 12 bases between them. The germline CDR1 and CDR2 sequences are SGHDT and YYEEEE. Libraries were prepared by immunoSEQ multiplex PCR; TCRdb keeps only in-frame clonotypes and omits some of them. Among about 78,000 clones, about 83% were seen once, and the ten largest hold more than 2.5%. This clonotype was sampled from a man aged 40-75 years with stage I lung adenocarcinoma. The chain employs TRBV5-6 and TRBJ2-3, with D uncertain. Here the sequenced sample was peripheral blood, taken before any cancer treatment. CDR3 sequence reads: CASSLAHSINTQYF. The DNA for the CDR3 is TGTGCCAGCAGCTTGGCCCACTCGATAAATACGCAGTATTTT.